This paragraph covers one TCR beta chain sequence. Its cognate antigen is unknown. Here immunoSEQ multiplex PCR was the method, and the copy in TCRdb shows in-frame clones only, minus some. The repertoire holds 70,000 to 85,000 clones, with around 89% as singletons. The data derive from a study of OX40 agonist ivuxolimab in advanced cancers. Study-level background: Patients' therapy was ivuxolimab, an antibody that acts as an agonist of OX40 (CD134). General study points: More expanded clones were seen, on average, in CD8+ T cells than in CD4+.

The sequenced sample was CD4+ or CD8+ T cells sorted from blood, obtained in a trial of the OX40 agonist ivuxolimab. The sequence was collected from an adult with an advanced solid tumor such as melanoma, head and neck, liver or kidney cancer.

This CDR3 reads CASSYPGLAGLSSYEQYF. DNA of the CDR3: TGTGCCAGCAGTTATCCGGGACTAGCGGGGCTGAGCTCCTACGAGCAGTACTTC. This chain connects TRBV5-4 to TRBJ2-7, with 13 bases lining up with TRBD2. V lost 5 bases, J lost 0 bases, and 11 bases stayed unmatched. Germline assignment: CDR1 SGHNT and CDR2 YYREEE (reference sequence). CDR3 length: 18 residues.